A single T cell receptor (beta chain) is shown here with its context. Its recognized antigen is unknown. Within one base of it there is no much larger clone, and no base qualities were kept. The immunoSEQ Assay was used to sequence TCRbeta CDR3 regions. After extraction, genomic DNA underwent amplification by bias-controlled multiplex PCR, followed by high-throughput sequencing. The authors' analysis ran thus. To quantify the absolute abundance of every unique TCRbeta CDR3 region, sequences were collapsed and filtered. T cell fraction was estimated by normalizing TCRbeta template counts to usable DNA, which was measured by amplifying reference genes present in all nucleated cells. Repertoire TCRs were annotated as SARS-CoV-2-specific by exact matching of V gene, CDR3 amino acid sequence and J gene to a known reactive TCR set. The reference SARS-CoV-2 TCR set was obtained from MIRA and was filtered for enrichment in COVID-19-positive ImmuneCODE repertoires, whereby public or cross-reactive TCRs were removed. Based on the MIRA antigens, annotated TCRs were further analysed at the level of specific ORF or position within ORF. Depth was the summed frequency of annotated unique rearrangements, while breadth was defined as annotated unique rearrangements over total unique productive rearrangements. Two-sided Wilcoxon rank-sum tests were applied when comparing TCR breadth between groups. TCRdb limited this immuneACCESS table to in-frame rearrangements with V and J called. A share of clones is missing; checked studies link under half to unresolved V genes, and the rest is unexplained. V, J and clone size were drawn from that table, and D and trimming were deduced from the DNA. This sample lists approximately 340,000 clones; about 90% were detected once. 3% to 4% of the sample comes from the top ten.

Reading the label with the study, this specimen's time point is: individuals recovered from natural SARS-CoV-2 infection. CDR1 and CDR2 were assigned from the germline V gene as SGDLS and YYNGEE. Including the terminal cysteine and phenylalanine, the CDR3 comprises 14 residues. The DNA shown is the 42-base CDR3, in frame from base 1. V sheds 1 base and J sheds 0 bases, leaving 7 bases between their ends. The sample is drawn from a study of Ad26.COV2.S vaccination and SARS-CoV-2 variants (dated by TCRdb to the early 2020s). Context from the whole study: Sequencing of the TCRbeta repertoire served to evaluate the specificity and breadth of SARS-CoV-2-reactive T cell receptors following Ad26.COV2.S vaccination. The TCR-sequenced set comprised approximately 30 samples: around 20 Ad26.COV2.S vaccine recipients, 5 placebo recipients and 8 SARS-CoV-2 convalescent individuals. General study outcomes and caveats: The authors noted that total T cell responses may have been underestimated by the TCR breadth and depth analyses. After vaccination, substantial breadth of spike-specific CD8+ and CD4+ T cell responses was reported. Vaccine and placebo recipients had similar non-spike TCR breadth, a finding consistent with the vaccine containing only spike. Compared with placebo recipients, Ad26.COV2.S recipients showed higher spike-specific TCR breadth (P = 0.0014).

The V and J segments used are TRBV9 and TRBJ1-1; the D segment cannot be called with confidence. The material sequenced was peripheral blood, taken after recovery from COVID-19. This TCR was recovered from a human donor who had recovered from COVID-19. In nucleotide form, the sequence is TGTGCCAGCAGCGTAAGTCAAATGAACACTGAAGCTTTCTTT. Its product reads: CASSVSQMNTEAFF.